This T cell receptor beta chain is drawn from a study of cytomegalovirus exposure and HLA in healthy donors. Across the whole study: The 130 or so validation repertoires, a later analysis reported, used the same platform as the roughly 700 repertoires from the first cohort. Study-wide findings and caveats: The tendency of first-cohort TCR clusters to co-occur in the 120 or so validation repertoires was the finding of a later analysis. A few of the chains that were CMV-associated were confirmed in vitro to be specific for CMV antigens. The study listed under 200 cytomegalovirus-associated TCR beta chains.

Trimming removed 7 bases from V and 1 base from J, with 13 bases in between. The CDR3 loop spans 15 amino acids. The germline V gene encodes CDR1 SEHNR and CDR2 FQNEAQ (reference sequence). Only a few counts were recorded for this clone. What it binds is unknown. Data came from immunoSEQ multiplex PCR; TCRdb stores just in-frame clones and leaves some out. The repertoire holds some 170,000 clones, 75% to 90% seen once, with 2% to 2.5% in the top ten. The sequencing input was PBMCs. The chain employs TRBV7-9 and TRBJ2-2; possible D gene TRBD2, 5 bases. This receptor was obtained from a young woman in good health and CMV-seronegative. CDR3 sequence: CASTLLSGNTGELFF. CDR3 nucleotides: TGTGCCAGCACCCTGCTAAGCGGGAACACCGGGGAGCTGTTTTTT.